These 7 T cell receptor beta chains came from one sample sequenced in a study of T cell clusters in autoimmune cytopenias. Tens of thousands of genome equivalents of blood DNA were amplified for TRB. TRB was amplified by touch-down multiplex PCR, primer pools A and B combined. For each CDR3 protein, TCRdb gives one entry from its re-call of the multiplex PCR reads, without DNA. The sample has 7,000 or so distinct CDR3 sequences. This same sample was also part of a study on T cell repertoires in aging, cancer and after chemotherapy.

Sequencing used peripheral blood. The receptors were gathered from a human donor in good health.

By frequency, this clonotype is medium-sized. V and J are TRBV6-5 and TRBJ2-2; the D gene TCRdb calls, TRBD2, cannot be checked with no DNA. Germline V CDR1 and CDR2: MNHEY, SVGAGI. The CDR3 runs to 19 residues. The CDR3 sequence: CASSYSTPGLAGGVGELFF.

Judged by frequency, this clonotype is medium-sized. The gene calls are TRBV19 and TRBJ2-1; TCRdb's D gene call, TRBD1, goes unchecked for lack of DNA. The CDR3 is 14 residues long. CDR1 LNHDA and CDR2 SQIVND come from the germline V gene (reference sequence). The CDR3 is CASHTTGQGNEQFF.

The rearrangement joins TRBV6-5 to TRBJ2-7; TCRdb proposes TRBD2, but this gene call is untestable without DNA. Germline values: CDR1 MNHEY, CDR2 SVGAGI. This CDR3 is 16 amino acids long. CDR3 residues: CASSYSEGTFSYEQYF.

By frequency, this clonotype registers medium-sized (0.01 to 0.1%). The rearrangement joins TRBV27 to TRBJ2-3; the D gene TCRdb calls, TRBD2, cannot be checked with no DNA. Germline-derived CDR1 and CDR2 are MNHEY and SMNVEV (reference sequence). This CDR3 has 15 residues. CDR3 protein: CASSPGERETDTQYF.

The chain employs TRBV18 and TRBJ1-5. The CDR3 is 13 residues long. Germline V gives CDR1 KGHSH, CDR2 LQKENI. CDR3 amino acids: CASSPGSNQPQHF. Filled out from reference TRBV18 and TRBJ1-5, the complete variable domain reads NAGVMQNPRHLVRRRGQEARLRCSPMKGHSHVYWYRQLPEEGLKFMVYLQKENIIDESGMPKERFSAEFPKEGPSILRIQQVVRGDSAAYFCASSPGSNQPQHFGDGTRLSIL.

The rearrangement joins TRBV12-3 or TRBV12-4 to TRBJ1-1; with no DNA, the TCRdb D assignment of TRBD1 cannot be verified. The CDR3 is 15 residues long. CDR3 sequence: CASTRSSGGASEAFF.

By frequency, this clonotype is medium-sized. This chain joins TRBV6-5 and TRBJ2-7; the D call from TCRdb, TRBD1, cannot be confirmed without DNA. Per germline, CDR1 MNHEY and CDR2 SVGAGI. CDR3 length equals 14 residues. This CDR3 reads CASSYLGGPYEQYF.